Shown below are 13 T cell receptor beta chains from a single sample sequenced in a study of cytomegalovirus exposure and HLA in healthy donors. Primers for the PCR totalled 60 Vbeta and 13 Jbeta. Data came from immunoSEQ multiplex PCR; TCRdb stores just in-frame clones and leaves some out. The sample records over 75,000 clones, around 67% being singletons. Sample: PBMCs. These receptors originate from a human donor in good health.

The chain carries TRBV29-1 and TRBJ2-5; D unresolved. Trimming left V 7 bases short and J 2 bases short, with 8 bases between. The CDR3 consists of 11 residues. The V gene's germline CDR1 is SQVTM and CDR2 ANQGSEA. CDR3 DNA sequence: TGCAGCGGGAGTAATCAAGAGACCCAGTACTTC. Translating it yields CSGSNQETQYF. Combining the CDR3 with reference TRBV29-1 and TRBJ2-5 gives the whole variable domain SAVISQKPSRDICQRGTSLTIQCQVDSQVTMMFWYRQQPGQSLTLIATANQGSEATYESGFVIDKFPISRPNLTFSTLTVSNMSPEDSSIYLCSGSNQETQYFGPGTRLLVL.

This chain links TRBV27 with TRBJ1-1; tentative D call: TRBD1 (6 bases). The germline V gene has CDR1 MNHEY and CDR2 SMNVEV (reference sequence). The V and J ends lost 5 bases and 8 bases respectively, with 18 bases between them. CDR3 length equals 14 residues. The CDR3 here is CASSITSGALEAFF. The CDR3 region has the DNA TGTGCCAGCAGTATAACTTCAGGGGCCCTGGAAGCTTTCTTT.

This clone was counted a few times. The chain is built from TRBV7-9 and TRBJ2-1; 9 bases are a match to TRBD2. Germline CDR1 and CDR2: SEHNR and FQNEAQ (reference sequence). After removal of 5 bases from V and 9 bases from J, the junction contained 14 bases not matched to a gene. This CDR3 contains 16 residues. The CDR3 spells CASSPRGRGGAGEQFF. CDR3 nucleotides: TGTGCCAGCAGCCCCCGGGGGCGCGGGGGGGCTGGTGAGCAGTTCTTC. Combining the CDR3 with reference TRBV7-9 and TRBJ2-1 gives the whole variable domain DTGVSQNPRHKITKRGQNVTFRCDPISEHNRLYWYRQTLGQGPEFLTYFQNEAQLEKSRLLSDRFSAERPKGSFSTLEIQRTEQGDSAMYLCASSPRGRGGAGEQFFGPGTRLTVL.

This chain links TRBV9 with TRBJ1-5; tentative D call: TRBD1 (5 bases). Between the trimmed V and J ends, which lost 4 bases and 5 bases, there was a span of 10 bases. Germline CDR1 and CDR2: SGDLS and YYNGEE. This CDR3 region has 13 residues. CDR3 bases: TGTGCCAGCAGCCGGGGGGGAGATCAGCCCCAGCATTTT. Translation gives CASSRGGDQPQHF.

The genes are TRBV5-4 and TRBJ1-2, with 9 bases that match TRBD1. The J segment lost 4 bases and the V segment lost 5 bases, leaving 6 bases of the junction unmatched. The length of the CDR3 is 14 residues. From germline, CDR1 is SGHNT and CDR2 YYREEE (reference sequence). The CDR3 region is CASSLQGASYGYTF. In DNA form, the CDR3 reads TGTGCCAGCAGTTTACAGGGGGCGAGCTATGGCTACACCTTC.

V and J are TRBV7-3 and TRBJ2-7; D is unclear. V lost 5 bases, J lost 6 bases, and 11 bases lay in between. Per germline, CDR1 SGHTA and CDR2 FQGTGA. CDR3 length equals 12 residues. The CDR3 loop is CASSTPGGEQYF. The CDR3 nucleotides are TGTGCCAGCAGCACGCCCGGCGGCGAGCAGTACTTC.

The rearrangement uses TRBV6-5 and TRBJ1-2; D may be TRBD1 (6 bases). This CDR3 has 13 amino acids. Germline loops: CDR1 MNHEY, CDR2 SVGAGI. V lost 2 bases, J lost 4 bases, and 8 bases lay in between. This chain's CDR3 is CASSYQDSYGYTF. DNA of the CDR3: TGTGCCAGCAGTTACCAGGACAGCTATGGCTACACCTTC.

The chain carries TRBV9 and TRBJ1-1; D is undetermined. The CDR3 sequence is 14 residues long. The germline gives CDR1 SGDLS, CDR2 YYNGEE. The V end was cut by 0 bases, the J end by 1 base, with 7 bases between. The CDR3 sequence is CASSVEQRNTEAFF. CDR3 nucleotides: TGTGCCAGCAGCGTAGAACAACGGAACACTGAAGCTTTCTTT. The full variable domain, with the rest looked up from reference TRBV9 and TRBJ1-1, is DSGVTQTPKHLITATGQRVTLRCSPRSGDLSVYWYQQSLDQGLQFLIQYYNGEERAKGNILERFSAQQFPDLHSELNLSSLELGDSALYFCASSVEQRNTEAFFGQGTRLTVV.

The chain recombines TRBV7-8 with TRBJ1-1; unclear D gene. The V end lost 2 bases, the J end lost 4 bases, and 11 bases lay between the germline ends. CDR1 and CDR2 (germline): SGHVS, FQNEAQ. CDR3 size: 14 residues. The CDR3 bases are TGTGCCAGCAGCTTACTGAGGGAGGCCACTGAAGCTTTCTTT. The encoded protein is CASSLLREATEAFF. Filled out from reference TRBV7-8 and TRBJ1-1, the complete variable domain reads GAGVSQSPRYKVAKRGQDVALRCDPISGHVSLFWYQQALGQGPEFLTYFQNEAQLDKSGLPSDRFFAERPEGSVSTLKIQRTQQEDSAVYLCASSLLREATEAFFGQGTRLTVV.

This clone was observed once. This chain joins TRBV6-5 and TRBJ1-1; a weak D match, TRBD1 (6 bases). This CDR3 has 14 residues. From germline, CDR1 is MNHEY and CDR2 SVGAGI. V lost 5 bases, J lost 4 bases, and 14 bases lay in between. The CDR3 sequence is CASSNRGSGTEAFF. The CDR3 DNA reads TGTGCCAGCAGTAATAGGGGGTCCGGCACTGAAGCTTTCTTT.

With respect to this clone: Additional DNA sequences in this sample encode the identical CDR3. The chain employs TRBV4-2 and TRBJ2-5, with TRBD1 identical over 9 bases. After removal of 4 bases from V and 5 bases from J, the junction contained 2 bases not matched to a gene. The CDR3 sequence is 13 residues long. From germline, CDR1 is LGHNA and CDR2 YNFKEQ. CDR3 sequence reads: CASSRDREETQYF. The CDR3 DNA follows: TGTGCCAGCAGCCGGGACAGGGAGGAGACCCAGTACTTC.

Notes on this clone: This likely comes from a read error, as the CDR3 has no conserved phenylalanine or tryptophan at its end. The CDR3 sequence is CASSPTGTGTNYGYTL. CDR3 DNA sequence: TGCGCCAGCAGCCCGACCGGGACAGGGACCAACTATGGCTACACCCTC. J is TRBJ1-2 and V is TRBV4-3, with 9 bases lining up with TRBD1. Germline V gene lookup returns CDR1 LGHNA and CDR2 YSLEER. This CDR3 is built from 16 residues. The V gene end was trimmed by 4 bases and the J gene end by 2 bases; junction bases not matched to a gene: 8.

The rearrangement joins TRBV6-5 to TRBJ1-2; possible D gene TRBD1, 6 bases. CDR3 length: 13 amino acids. The V end was cut by 3 bases, the J end by 8 bases, with 13 bases between. Per the germline V gene, CDR1 is MNHEY and CDR2 is SVGAGI. The CDR3 DNA is TGTGCCAGCAGTTATCGACAGGAAAGCGGCTACACCTTC. Residues: CASSYRQESGYTF.